Included here is one TCR beta chain sequence, with context. Its matching antigen is unknown. Germline loops: CDR1 MDHEN, CDR2 SYDVKM. This CDR3 has 16 residues. Following a re-call of the 5' RACE reads, TCRdb has one entry per CDR3 protein and lacks DNA. The record lists under 200,000 distinct CDR3 sequences, of which the ten most abundant hold about a fifth. The source of the sample is a study of T cells expressing NK-cell markers. Study-level points and caveats: A range of roughly 1.0-8% of CD8+ T cells consisted of dominant NKG2C+ clonotypes in about six donors.

The chain combines TRBV28 with TRBJ2-3; no DNA is available, so the TRBD2 call from TCRdb remains unchecked. The origin of this receptor is a woman aged 18-70 years in good health. Sample: blood T cells: a sorted CD56 or NKG2C T cell subset, CD4+ or CD8+ T cells, or bulk PBMC T cells (not recorded which). This chain's CDR3 is CASRNAAGARTDTQYF.